These 26 T cell receptor beta chains came from one sample sequenced in a study of shared clonotypes between healthy human individuals (dated by TCRdb to about 2020). The library was prepared using the immunoSEQ multiplex PCR assay. TCRdb mirrors the immuneACCESS table, restricted to in-frame sequences. Some clones are absent from its copies; in checked studies, under half trace to an unresolved V gene, and the reason for the others is unknown. This sample holds around 330,000 clones; under 80% were observed only once. The ten largest clones take up around a tenth of the sample. Sample: memory CD4+ T cells sorted from blood. The label giving this sample's cell subset or site can be read as: CD45RA-negative fraction. The receptors come from a man aged 25 to 40 in good health.

Of note for this clone: Other DNA sequences in this sample translate to the same CDR3. This sequence joins TRBV18 and TRBJ2-3; D call uncertain. CDR1 is KGHSH and CDR2 is LQKENI in the germline V gene. V shed 1 base and J shed 5 bases, with 1 base lying between them. This CDR3 spans 11 amino acids. CDR3 in amino acids: CASSPRDTQYF. The CDR3 DNA is TGTGCCAGCTCACCACGAGATACGCAGTATTTT.

This rearrangement joins TRBV13 to TRBJ2-1, with 10 bases identical to TRBD2. CDR3 length equals 16 residues. Unmatched junction bases numbered 6, after V lost 5 bases and J lost 2 bases. Per the germline V gene, CDR1 is PRHDT and CDR2 is FYEKMQ (reference sequence). The CDR3 DNA is TGTGCCAGCAGCCGGAGCGGGAGGGCCGCCTACAATGAGCAGTTCTTC. It encodes CASSRSGRAAYNEQFF.

This rearrangement joins TRBV5-1 to TRBJ2-2; a weak D match, TRBD2 (6 bases). Looked up from germline, CDR1 is SGHRS and CDR2 is YFSETQ. This CDR3 is built from 15 residues. Trimming removed 2 bases at V and 2 bases at J, with 10 bases between. The CDR3, as DNA: TGCGCCAGCAGCTTTCGGGAGTCAAACACCGGGGAGCTGTTTTTT. Translating gives CASSFRESNTGELFF.

This clone has just a few counts. CDR3 nucleotides: TGTGCCAGCTCACCATCGGGCGGCCACAACCTTCTGTACTTC. Amino acids: CASSPSGGHNLLYF. The V call is TRBV18, the J call TRBJ2-7; D remains ambiguous. CDR3 length equals 14 residues. CDR1 is KGHSH and CDR2 is LQKENI in the germline V gene. V dropped 2 bases and J dropped 12 bases, with 20 bases sitting between them. Looking up the rest from reference TRBV18 and TRBJ2-7 gives the full variable domain: NAGVMQNPRHLVRRRGQEARLRCSPMKGHSHVYWYRQLPEEGLKFMVYLQKENIIDESGMPKERFSAEFPKEGPSILRIQQVVRGDSAAYFCASSPSGGHNLLYFGPGTRLTVT.

This clone was found many times. This rearrangement joins TRBV7-2 to TRBJ2-3; no firm D call. Germline values: CDR1 SGHTA, CDR2 FQGNSA. There are 14 residues in the CDR3. V dropped 1 base and J dropped 4 bases, with 9 bases sitting between them. The CDR3 loop reads CASSLDSRADTQYF. The CDR3 bases are TGTGCCAGCAGCTTAGACTCTAGGGCAGATACGCAGTATTTT.

This chain joins TRBV5-6 and TRBJ1-5, with no clear D. CDR1 and CDR2 (germline): SGHDT, YYEEEE. The V end lost 3 bases, the J end lost 1 base, and 11 bases lay between the germline ends. The CDR3 has 15 amino acids. The CDR3 is CASSSVGRSNQPQHF. CDR3 bases: TGTGCCAGCAGCTCTGTAGGACGGAGCAATCAGCCCCAGCATTTT.

A few counts support this clone. The rearrangement joins TRBV14 to TRBJ1-3, with 9 bases identical to TRBD1. Looked up from germline, CDR1 is SGHDN and CDR2 is FVKESK. The trim removed 5 bases at V and 9 bases at J, leaving 17 bases unmatched. The CDR3 consists of 17 residues. In nucleotides, the CDR3 is TGTGCCAGCAGCTCTTCACCGGGACAGGGAGAGCTGGGCACCATATATTTT. It translates to CASSSSPGQGELGTIYF.

DNA of the CDR3: TGCGCCAGCAGTGGTGGGGTCCTTGGTCGCTATGGCTACACCTTC. This gives the protein CASSGGVLGRYGYTF. This chain uses TRBV10-1 with TRBJ1-2; D unclear. The V and J ends lost 4 bases and 4 bases respectively, with 16 bases between them. Per germline, CDR1 WNHNN and CDR2 SYGVQD (reference sequence). The CDR3 contains 15 residues.

The chain has TRBV4-3 and TRBJ2-1; D is uncertain. The CDR3 length is 13 residues. Germline V gives CDR1 LGHNA, CDR2 YSLEER. With 5 bases removed from V and 2 bases from J, the gap between germline ends came to 7 bases. CDR3 sequence (DNA): TGCGCCAGCAGCTCGGGCCCCTACAATGAGCAGTTCTTC. It codes for CASSSGPYNEQFF.

This clone was observed at least ten times. This chain connects TRBV15 to TRBJ2-7; TRBD1 aligns across 7 bases. The CDR3 extends over 16 amino acids. Trimming removed 0 bases from V and 4 bases from J; junction bases left unmatched: 9. CDR1 LNHNV and CDR2 YYDKDF come from the germline V gene (reference sequence). The CDR3 loop reads CATSRESPGQIYEQYF. In nucleotides, the CDR3 is TGTGCCACCAGCAGAGAGTCCCCGGGACAGATTTACGAGCAGTACTTC.

The chain has TRBV11-2 and TRBJ1-2; 7 bases line up with TRBD1. Unmatched junction bases numbered 14, after V lost 6 bases and J lost 1 base. CDR1 SGHAT and CDR2 FQNNGV come from the germline V gene. The CDR3 is 17 amino acids. The CDR3: CASSQNRDRDGNYGYTF. The CDR3 coding sequence is TGTGCCAGCAGTCAGAATCGCGACAGGGATGGTAACTATGGCTACACCTTC.

The chain recombines TRBV7-2 with TRBJ2-1, with D unclear. The germline V gene has CDR1 SGHTA and CDR2 FQGNSA. This CDR3 is 12 amino acids long. Trimming cost V 2 bases and J 8 bases, with 7 bases left between them. The CDR3 here is CASSLLGYEQFF. Written as DNA, the CDR3 is TGTGCCAGCAGCTTATTAGGGTATGAGCAGTTCTTC. The whole variable domain, remainder taken from reference TRBV7-2 and TRBJ2-1, is GAGVSQSPSNKVTEKGKDVELRCDPISGHTALYWYRQSLGQGLEFLIYFQGNSAPDKSGLPSDRFSAERTGGSVSTLTIQRTQQEDSAVYLCASSLLGYEQFFGPGTRLTVL.

This chain joins TRBV6-1 and TRBJ2-7; the D is unclear. The CDR3 has 14 amino acids. Trimming stripped 5 bases from V and 0 bases from J, with 11 bases between. Germline CDR1 MNHNS, CDR2 SASEGT. As DNA, the CDR3 is TGTGCCAGCAGTTCCTCCGGGCTCTCCTACGAGCAGTACTTC. Protein product: CASSSSGLSYEQYF.

The chain couples TRBV2 to TRBJ1-5, with unresolved D. V lost 7 bases and J lost 4, with 11 bases in between. Germline values: CDR1 SNHLY, CDR2 FYNNEI. This CDR3 contains 13 residues. CDR3 DNA: TGTGCCAGCACCAGAGAGGATAATCAGCCCCAGCATTTT. Protein sequence: CASTREDNQPQHF.

This clone turned up a few times. As DNA, the CDR3 is TGTGCCGGAAAACAGCCTAACACTGAAGCTTTCTTT. Its protein product is CAGKQPNTEAFF. This chain uses TRBV10-3 with TRBJ1-1; D unresolved. The CDR3 has 12 residues. V lost 11 bases and J 2 bases, leaving 12 bases between the germline ends. The V gene's germline CDR1 is ENHRY and CDR2 SYGVKD.

This clone has just one count. The J gene is TRBJ2-1, the V gene TRBV2; 9 bases fit TRBD1. Trimming took 2 bases from V and 9 from J; bases not matched to a gene: 5. This CDR3 is built from 14 residues. The germline V gene encodes CDR1 SNHLY and CDR2 FYNNEI. CDR3 nucleotides: TGTGCCAGCAGTGAACGGACAGGGGTGGGTGAGCAGTTCTTC. Translating it yields CASSERTGVGEQFF.

This clone was seen a few times. The rearrangement joins TRBV11-2 to TRBJ2-7; D might be TRBD2 (5 bases). Germline V lookup: CDR1 SGHAT, CDR2 FQNNGV. V lost 1 base to trimming and J lost 0 bases, with 10 bases between them. The CDR3 loop spans 15 amino acids. The CDR3 protein is CASSLVSGSSYEQYF. The CDR3 DNA reads as TGTGCCAGCAGCTTAGTATCGGGGAGCTCCTACGAGCAGTACTTC.

The CDR3 bases are TGTGCCAGCAGCCAAGTACGGGGGACACTTAGTCTCGATGAGCAGTTCTTC. It encodes CASSQVRGTLSLDEQFF. The V gene is TRBV14, the J gene TRBJ2-1; possibly TRBD1 or TRBD2 for D (6 bases each). With 1 base removed from V and 8 bases from J, the gap between germline ends came to 21 bases. Germline CDR1 and CDR2: SGHDN and FVKESK. This CDR3 comprises 17 residues.

The gene calls are TRBV28 and TRBJ1-3; D gene ambiguous. The ends were cut back, 7 bases at V and 11 bases at J, with 12 bases in the middle. Germline CDR1 and CDR2: MDHEN and SYDVKM. This CDR3 has 11 amino acids. CDR3 DNA sequence: TGTGCCAGCACCCTTCACACGGCCATATATTTT. Translating gives CASTLHTAIYF.

This chain links TRBV18 with TRBJ2-3; TRBD1 matches at 7 bases. The V gene's germline CDR1 is KGHSH and CDR2 LQKENI. CDR3 length: 15 residues. Trimming at V came to 1 base and at J to 2 bases, leaving 3 bases not matched to a gene. The CDR3 DNA reads TGTGCCAGCTCACCACGCGACAGGGCCACAGATACGCAGTATTTT. Amino acids: CASSPRDRATDTQYF.

This chain connects TRBV13 to TRBJ1-4; TRBD1 is a possible D gene (5 bases). This CDR3 is built from 16 residues. CDR1 is PRHDT and CDR2 is FYEKMQ in the germline V gene (reference sequence). Trimming pared 2 bases from V and 7 bases from J, leaving 17 bases between. The CDR3 DNA sequence: TGTGCCAGCAGCTTACAACCGGGACTGAACTTTGAAAAACTGTTTTTT. As protein: CASSLQPGLNFEKLFF.

Of note for this clone: It may be a read error: a sequence one base away is much more abundant. The V and J genes are TRBV27 and TRBJ2-7, with 8 bases fitting TRBD1. V shed 7 bases and J 3 bases; nucleotides not matched to a gene: 8. CDR1 and CDR2 from the germline V gene are MNHEY and SMNVEV (reference sequence). This CDR3 region has 14 residues. CDR3 sequence: CASTVDRDNYEQYF. Here the CDR3 DNA reads TGTGCCAGCACCGTGGACAGGGACAACTACGAGCAGTACTTC.

The chain joins TRBV29-1 to TRBJ2-1; tentatively, D is TRBD1 (5 bases). Trimming took 4 bases from V and 2 from J, leaving 15 bases between them. Germline CDR1 and CDR2: SQVTM and ANQGSEA. CDR3 length equals 15 residues. This CDR3 reads CSVVLGAIAYNEQFF. CDR3 DNA: TGCAGCGTTGTGTTAGGGGCTATTGCCTACAATGAGCAGTTCTTC.

The chain employs TRBV19 and TRBJ2-2; D remains unclear. The V gene's germline CDR1 is LNHDA and CDR2 SQIVND (reference sequence). The CDR3 contains 14 residues. Trimming stripped 3 bases from V and 4 bases from J, with 9 bases between. CDR3 sequence (DNA): TGTGCCAGTAGTATTACTATAAGCACCGGGGAGCTGTTTTTT. Amino acid sequence: CASSITISTGELFF.

The chain recombines TRBV5-1 with TRBJ2-7; D perhaps matches TRBD2 (5 bases). Germline assignment: CDR1 SGHRS and CDR2 YFSETQ. There are 16 residues in the CDR3. The germline V and J ends were trimmed by 4 bases and 2 bases, with 19 bases remaining between them. The CDR3 region has the DNA TGCGCCAGCAGCACTTCGGACGGTGAGGGTCCCTACGAGCAGTACTTC. Translated: CASSTSDGEGPYEQYF.

The V call is TRBV5-5, the J call TRBJ2-1; 9 bases align to TRBD2. This CDR3 is built from 18 residues. The germline CDR1 and CDR2 sequences are SGHKS and YYEKEE (reference sequence). Trimming cost V 3 bases and J 2 bases; bases outside gene matches: 12. The CDR3 region is CASSSSWAGGPPYNEQFF. CDR3 DNA sequence: TGTGCCAGCAGCTCCTCGTGGGCGGGAGGGCCTCCCTACAATGAGCAGTTCTTC.